A single sample is the source of the 18 T cell receptor beta chains below, sequenced in a study of OX40 agonist ivuxolimab in advanced cancers. Repertoires were generated with immunoSEQ multiplex PCR, while TCRdb's copy carries only in-frame clones and drops some. The sample yields around 53,000 clones, approximately 90% seen once. The sample in question was CD4+ or CD8+ T cells sorted from blood, obtained in a trial of the OX40 agonist ivuxolimab. The source is an adult with an advanced solid tumor such as melanoma, head and neck, liver or kidney cancer.

This rearrangement joins TRBV5-4 to TRBJ2-7; D gene ambiguous. The CDR3 runs to 14 residues. The ends were cut back, 0 bases at V and 5 bases at J, with 12 bases in the middle. Germline V CDR1 and CDR2: SGHNT, YYREEE (reference sequence). CDR3 DNA: TGTGCCAGCAGCTTGGTTTCCTCAGCGAACGAGCAGTACTTC. It codes for CASSLVSSANEQYF.

This clone was observed a single time. This rearrangement joins TRBV15 to TRBJ2-7; 10 bases are shared with TRBD1. Per the germline V gene, CDR1 is LNHNV and CDR2 is YYDKDF (reference sequence). The CDR3 totals 15 residues. J gave up 6 bases and V 0 bases, and 5 bases lay outside the gene matches. CDR3 sequence reads: CATSREGQGPGEQYF. The CDR3 nucleotides are TGTGCCACCAGCAGAGAGGGACAGGGGCCGGGCGAGCAGTACTTC.

J is TRBJ1-1 and V is TRBV11-1; D is unresolved. The CDR3 is made up of 15 amino acids. Trimming stripped 4 bases from V and 8 bases from J, with 20 bases between. Germline V lookup: CDR1 SGHAT, CDR2 FQDESV (reference sequence). CDR3 in DNA: TGTGCCAGCAGCTCTAAGACGGAGGCCCTCGGGGAAGCTTTCTTT. It is translated as CASSSKTEALGEAFF. The full variable domain, with the rest looked up from reference TRBV11-1 and TRBJ1-1, is EAEVAQSPRYKITEKSQAVAFWCDPISGHATLYWYRQILGQGPELLVQFQDESVVDDSQLPKDRFSAERLKGVDSTLKIQPAELGDSAMYLCASSSKTEALGEAFFGQGTRLTVV.

The chain combines TRBV28 with TRBJ1-1, with D hard to call. The CDR3 totals 11 residues. Germline lookup yields CDR1 MDHEN and CDR2 SYDVKM. Trimming took off 8 bases at V and 4 bases at J, with 8 bases between the two ends. The CDR3 sequence is CASGAFTEAFF. CDR3 in DNA: TGTGCCAGCGGTGCTTTCACTGAAGCTTTCTTT.

The chain recombines TRBV6-5 with TRBJ2-7; D possibly corresponds to TRBD1 (5 bases). The CDR3 sequence is 16 residues long. Germline CDR1 MNHEY, CDR2 SVGAGI. V was shortened by 2 bases and J by 2 bases, with 16 bases between the two germline ends. This chain's CDR3 is CASSYLRQSSAYEQYF. CDR3 nucleotide sequence: TGTGCCAGCAGTTACCTCAGACAGTCCTCGGCCTACGAGCAGTACTTC.

The chain couples TRBV28 to TRBJ1-2, with 7 bases fitting TRBD1. There are 15 residues in the CDR3. Germline V gene sequence: CDR1 MDHEN, CDR2 SYDVKM. Trimming cost V 5 bases and J 4 bases; bases outside gene matches: 10. For the CDR3, the DNA is TGTGCCAGCAGTCCGAAGTACAGGGGCAGCTATGGCTACACCTTC. This translates into CASSPKYRGSYGYTF.

This chain connects TRBV6-1 to TRBJ2-3, with 9 bases fitting TRBD2. Losses at the gene ends were 4 bases for V and 7 bases for J; bases not matched to a gene: 6. The CDR3 is 14 amino acids. Per the germline V gene, CDR1 is MNHNS and CDR2 is SASEGT. CDR3 bases: TGTGCCAGCAGTGCAAGGACTAGCGTGAATACGCAGTATTTT. Amino acids: CASSARTSVNTQYF.

The chain carries TRBV4-1 and TRBJ1-4, with TRBD1 identical over 10 bases. Trimming cost V 5 bases and J 7 bases; bases outside gene matches: 13. Germline lookup yields CDR1 MGHRA and CDR2 YSYEKL. CDR3 size: 17 residues. CDR3 DNA: TGCGCCAGCAGCAACCGGGACAGGGGAGGGGCGAGTGAAAAACTGTTTTTT. Translated, it gives CASSNRDRGGASEKLFF.

The CDR3 bases are TGTGCCAGCAGTTTGCAGGCTACCTACGAGCAGTACTTC. Translated: CASSLQATYEQYF. The genes are TRBV6-6 and TRBJ2-7; D not resolved. This CDR3 has 13 amino acids. The germline V and J ends were trimmed by 4 bases and 2 bases, with 9 bases remaining between them. Germline CDR1 reads MNHNY; CDR2 reads SVGAGI (reference sequence).

J is TRBJ2-3 and V is TRBV9; maybe TRBD2 (6 bases). CDR3 length: 13 amino acids. CDR1 is SGDLS and CDR2 is YYNGEE in the germline V gene. Trimming removed 0 bases at V and 4 bases at J, with 6 bases between. The CDR3 protein is CASSVASADTQYF. For the CDR3, the DNA is TGTGCCAGCAGCGTAGCTAGCGCAGATACGCAGTATTTT.

The CDR3 DNA follows: TGTGCCAGCAGCTGGGGACTAGCCGAGCAGTTCTTC. It is translated as CASSWGLAEQFF. V usage is TRBV7-2 and J usage is TRBJ2-1; 9 bases are a match to TRBD2. CDR1 SGHTA and CDR2 FQGNSA come from the germline V gene. The CDR3 is 12 amino acids. After removal of 4 bases from V and 10 bases from J, the junction contained 2 bases not matched to a gene.

The chain employs TRBV30 and TRBJ1-2, with TRBD1 identical over 9 bases. The V and J ends lost 4 bases and 0 bases, in that order; junction bases with no gene match: 6. This CDR3 has 15 residues. Germline CDR1 reads GTSNPN; CDR2 reads SVGIG (reference sequence). The CDR3 here is CAWTQGAPANYGYTF. The CDR3 DNA sequence: TGTGCCTGGACACAGGGGGCACCGGCTAACTATGGCTACACCTTC.

DNA for the CDR3: TGTGCCAGCAGCTTAGATCTAGCACAACAGCAGTTCTTC. Translated: CASSLDLAQQQFF. The rearrangement joins TRBV11-3 to TRBJ2-1, with TRBD2 as a possible D gene (5 bases). The V and J ends lost 0 bases and 11 bases respectively, with 11 bases between them. The germline V gene encodes CDR1 SGHNT and CDR2 YENEEA. The CDR3 extends over 13 amino acids.

The chain couples TRBV28 to TRBJ2-7; tentative D call: TRBD1 (6 bases). The CDR3 runs 15 residues. Germline V gene data show CDR1 as MDHEN and CDR2 as SYDVKM. V was pared by 4 bases and J by 0 bases, with 13 bases between. In nucleotides, the CDR3 is TGTGCCAGCAGTTCCTATTGGACAGCCTCCTACGAGCAGTACTTC. It encodes CASSSYWTASYEQYF.

The chain links TRBV5-1 to TRBJ2-1; TRBD2 aligns across 14 bases. The length of the CDR3 is 15 residues. Trimming took 3 bases from V and 8 from J; bases not matched to a gene: 4. Germline V gene lookup returns CDR1 SGHRS and CDR2 YFSETQ. The CDR3 is CASSSGLAGVHEQFF. The CDR3 coding sequence is TGCGCCAGCAGCTCGGGACTAGCGGGAGTTCATGAGCAGTTCTTC. The full variable domain, with the rest looked up from reference TRBV5-1 and TRBJ2-1, is KAGVTQTPRYLIKTRGQQVTLSCSPISGHRSVSWYQQTPGQGLQFLFEYFSETQRNKGNFPGRFSGRQFSNSRSEMNVSTLELGDSALYLCASSSGLAGVHEQFFGPGTRLTVL.

This clone was counted a single time. The chain uses TRBV29-1 and TRBJ2-1, with 8 bases matching TRBD2. The CDR3 consists of 14 residues. V gave up 4 bases and J gave up 4 bases; unmatched junction bases: 6. The germline CDR1 and CDR2 sequences are SQVTM and ANQGSEA. The CDR3 region has the DNA TGCAGCGTTGTCCGGGAGGGTACTTACAATGAGCAGTTCTTC. Its translation: CSVVREGTYNEQFF.

The rearrangement links TRBV5-1 to TRBJ2-1, with 7 bases that match TRBD1. The V segment lost 3 bases and the J segment 9 bases; nucleotides outside the gene matches: 6. The CDR3 is 13 residues long. In germline, CDR1 is SGHRS, CDR2 YFSETQ. The CDR3 loop is CASSSRTGVEQFF. CDR3 nucleotides: TGCGCCAGCAGCTCCCGGACAGGTGTTGAGCAGTTCTTC.

As to this clone: It is likely a read error, because the conserved phenylalanine at the end of the CDR3 is missing. It is unclear where the CDR3 begins or ends on the DNA, so no DNA is shown, and the CDR3 is as TCRdb lists it. This sequence joins TRBV28 and TRBJ1-2. The length of the CDR3 is 11 amino acids, counting both ends. Germline loops: CDR1 MDHEN, CDR2 SYDVKM. The CDR3 sequence: CASSLPPGFQY.